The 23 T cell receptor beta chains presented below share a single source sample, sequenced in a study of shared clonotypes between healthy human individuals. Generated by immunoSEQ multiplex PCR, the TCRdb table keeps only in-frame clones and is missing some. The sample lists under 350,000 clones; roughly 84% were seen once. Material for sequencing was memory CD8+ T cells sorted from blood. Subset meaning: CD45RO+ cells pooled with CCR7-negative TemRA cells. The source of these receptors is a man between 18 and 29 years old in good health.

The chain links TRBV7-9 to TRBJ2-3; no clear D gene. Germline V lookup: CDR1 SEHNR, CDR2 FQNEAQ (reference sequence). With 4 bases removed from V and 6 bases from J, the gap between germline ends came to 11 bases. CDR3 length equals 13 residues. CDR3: CASSSPSGDTQYF. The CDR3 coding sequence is TGTGCCAGCAGCTCCCCCTCGGGCGATACGCAGTATTTT.

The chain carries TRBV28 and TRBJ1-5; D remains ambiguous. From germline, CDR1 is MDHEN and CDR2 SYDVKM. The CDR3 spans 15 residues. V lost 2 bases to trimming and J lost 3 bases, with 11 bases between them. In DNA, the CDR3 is TGTGCCAGCAGTTTACAGGACGGTATCAATCAGCCCCAGCATTTT. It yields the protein CASSLQDGINQPQHF.

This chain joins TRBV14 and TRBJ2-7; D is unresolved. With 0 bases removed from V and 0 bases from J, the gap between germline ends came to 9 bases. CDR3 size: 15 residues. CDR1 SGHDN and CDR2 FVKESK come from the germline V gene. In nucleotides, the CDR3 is TGTGCCAGCAGCCAAGAGGAGACCCCCTCCTACGAGCAGTACTTC. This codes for CASSQEETPSYEQYF.

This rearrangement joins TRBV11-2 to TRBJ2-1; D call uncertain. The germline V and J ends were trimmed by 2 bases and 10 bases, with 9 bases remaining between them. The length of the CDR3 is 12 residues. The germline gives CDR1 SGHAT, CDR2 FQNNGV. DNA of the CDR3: TGTGCCAGCAGCTTACCCGCGCGGGAGCAGTTCTTC. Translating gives CASSLPAREQFF.

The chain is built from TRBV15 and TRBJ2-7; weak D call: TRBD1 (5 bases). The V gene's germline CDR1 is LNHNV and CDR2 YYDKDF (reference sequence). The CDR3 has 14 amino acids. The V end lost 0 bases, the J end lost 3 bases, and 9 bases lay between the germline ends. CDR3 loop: CATSRDRQIYEQYF. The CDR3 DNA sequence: TGTGCCACCAGCAGAGACCGACAGATCTACGAGCAGTACTTC.

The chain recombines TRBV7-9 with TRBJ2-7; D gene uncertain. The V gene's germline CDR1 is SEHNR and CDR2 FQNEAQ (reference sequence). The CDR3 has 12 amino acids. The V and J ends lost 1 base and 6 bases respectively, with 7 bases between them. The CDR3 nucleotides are TGTGCCAGCAGCTTAGTTCCCCCCGAGCAGTACTTC. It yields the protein CASSLVPPEQYF.

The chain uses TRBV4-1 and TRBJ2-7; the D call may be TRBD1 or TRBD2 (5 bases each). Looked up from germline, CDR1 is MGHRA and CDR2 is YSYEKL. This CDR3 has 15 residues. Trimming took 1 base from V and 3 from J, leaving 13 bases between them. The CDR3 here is CASSQVPGTIYEQYF. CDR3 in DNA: TGCGCCAGCAGCCAAGTCCCAGGGACCATCTACGAGCAGTACTTC.

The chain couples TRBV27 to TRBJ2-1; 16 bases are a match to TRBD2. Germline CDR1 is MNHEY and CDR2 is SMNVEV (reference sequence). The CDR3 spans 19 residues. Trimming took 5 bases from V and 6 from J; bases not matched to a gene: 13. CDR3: CASSTGTSGGVSRFNEQFF. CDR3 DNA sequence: TGTGCCAGCAGTACCGGGACTAGCGGGGGGGTGTCTCGATTCAATGAGCAGTTCTTC.

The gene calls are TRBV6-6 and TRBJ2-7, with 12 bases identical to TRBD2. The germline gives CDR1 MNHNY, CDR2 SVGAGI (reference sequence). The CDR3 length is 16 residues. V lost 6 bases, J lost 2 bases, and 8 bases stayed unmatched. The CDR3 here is CASSPTTSGGTYEQYF. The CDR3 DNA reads TGTGCCAGCAGCCCAACGACTAGCGGGGGAACCTACGAGCAGTACTTC.

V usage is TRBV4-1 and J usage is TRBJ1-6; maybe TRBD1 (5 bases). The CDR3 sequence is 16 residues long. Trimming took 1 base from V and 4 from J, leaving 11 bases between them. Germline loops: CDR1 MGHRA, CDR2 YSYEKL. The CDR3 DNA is TGCGCCAGCAGCCAAGGGGGGGTAACTTATAATTCACCCCTCCACTTT. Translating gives CASSQGGVTYNSPLHF.

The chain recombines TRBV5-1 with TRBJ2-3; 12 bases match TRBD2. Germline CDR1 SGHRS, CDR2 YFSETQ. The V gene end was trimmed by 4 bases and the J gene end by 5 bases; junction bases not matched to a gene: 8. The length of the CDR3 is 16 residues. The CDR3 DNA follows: TGCGCCAGCAGCACCCTTATACTAGCGGGAGGAGATACGCAGTATTTT. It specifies CASSTLILAGGDTQYF.

The CDR3, as DNA: TGTGCCAGCAGCGAGAGTCCCCCCACAGATACGCAGTATTTT. It translates to CASSESPPTDTQYF. This chain connects TRBV9 to TRBJ2-3; D gene unclear. CDR1 is SGDLS and CDR2 is YYNGEE in the germline V gene. V was shortened by 3 bases and J by 2 bases, with 10 bases between the two germline ends. This CDR3 region has 14 residues.

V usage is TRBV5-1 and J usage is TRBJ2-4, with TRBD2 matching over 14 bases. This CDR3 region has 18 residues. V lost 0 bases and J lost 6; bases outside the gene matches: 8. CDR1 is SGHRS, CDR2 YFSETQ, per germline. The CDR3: CASSLVPGLAGVGNIQYF. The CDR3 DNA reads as TGCGCCAGCAGCTTGGTACCGGGACTAGCGGGAGTGGGAAACATTCAGTACTTC.

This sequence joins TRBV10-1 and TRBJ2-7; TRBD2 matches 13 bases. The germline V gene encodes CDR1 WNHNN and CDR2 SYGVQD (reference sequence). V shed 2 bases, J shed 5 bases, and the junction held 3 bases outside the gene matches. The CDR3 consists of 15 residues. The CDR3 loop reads CASSEGLAGVDEQYF. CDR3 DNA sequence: TGCGCCAGCAGTGAGGGACTAGCGGGAGTGGACGAGCAGTACTTC.

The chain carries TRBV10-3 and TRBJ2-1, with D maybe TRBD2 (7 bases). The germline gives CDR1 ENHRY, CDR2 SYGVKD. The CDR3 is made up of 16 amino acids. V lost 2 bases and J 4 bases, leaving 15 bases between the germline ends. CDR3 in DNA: TGTGCCATCAGTGAGCCAGGGGAGGGGTCATACAATGAGCAGTTCTTC. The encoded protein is CAISEPGEGSYNEQFF.

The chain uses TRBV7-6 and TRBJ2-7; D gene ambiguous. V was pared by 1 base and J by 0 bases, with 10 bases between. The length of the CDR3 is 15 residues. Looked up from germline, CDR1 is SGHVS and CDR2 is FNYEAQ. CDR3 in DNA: TGTGCCAGCAGCTTAGATTATGGCAGCTCCTACGAGCAGTACTTC. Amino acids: CASSLDYGSSYEQYF.

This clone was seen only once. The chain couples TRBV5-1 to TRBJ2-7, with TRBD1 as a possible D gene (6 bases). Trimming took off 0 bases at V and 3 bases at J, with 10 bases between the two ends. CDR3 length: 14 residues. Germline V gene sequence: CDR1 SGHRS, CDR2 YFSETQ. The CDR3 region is CASSLAHRVYEQYF. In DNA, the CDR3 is TGCGCCAGCAGCTTGGCCCACAGGGTCTACGAGCAGTACTTC.

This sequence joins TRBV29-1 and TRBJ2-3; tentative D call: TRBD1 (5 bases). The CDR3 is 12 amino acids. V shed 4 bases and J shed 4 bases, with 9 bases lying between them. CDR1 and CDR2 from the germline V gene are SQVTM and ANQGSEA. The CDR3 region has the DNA TGCAGCGTTGCGACAGAGGCAGATACGCAGTATTTT. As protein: CSVATEADTQYF.

The CDR3 loop is CAISSGTGVADTQYF. DNA of the CDR3: TGTGCCATCAGTTCCGGGACAGGGGTCGCAGATACGCAGTATTTT. The chain employs TRBV10-3 and TRBJ2-3; the match to TRBD1 covers 10 bases. V lost 5 bases and J lost 4; bases outside the gene matches: 6. Germline V gene lookup returns CDR1 ENHRY and CDR2 SYGVKD. The CDR3 contains 15 residues.

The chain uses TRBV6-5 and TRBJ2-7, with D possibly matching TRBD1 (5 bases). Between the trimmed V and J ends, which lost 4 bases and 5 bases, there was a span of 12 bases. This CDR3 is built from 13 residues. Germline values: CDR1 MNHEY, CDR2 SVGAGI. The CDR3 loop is CASSFRAMNEQYF. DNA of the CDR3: TGTGCCAGCAGTTTCAGGGCTATGAACGAGCAGTACTTC.

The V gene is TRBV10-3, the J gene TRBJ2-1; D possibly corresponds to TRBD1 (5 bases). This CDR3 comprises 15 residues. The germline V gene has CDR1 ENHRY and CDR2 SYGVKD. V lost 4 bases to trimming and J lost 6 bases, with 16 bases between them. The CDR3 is CAISVLGYRSNEQFF. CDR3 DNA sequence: TGTGCCATCAGTGTTCTTGGTTACAGGTCCAATGAGCAGTTCTTC.

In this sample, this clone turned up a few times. The CDR3 protein is CASRQGRRTEAFF. The CDR3 coding sequence is TGTGCCAGCAGACAGGGGCGGAGGACTGAAGCTTTCTTT. The gene calls are TRBV6-5 and TRBJ1-1, with 7 bases identical to TRBD1. With V trimmed by 6 bases and J by 5 bases, 6 bases remained unmatched. The CDR3 runs 13 residues. Germline values: CDR1 MNHEY, CDR2 SVGAGI.

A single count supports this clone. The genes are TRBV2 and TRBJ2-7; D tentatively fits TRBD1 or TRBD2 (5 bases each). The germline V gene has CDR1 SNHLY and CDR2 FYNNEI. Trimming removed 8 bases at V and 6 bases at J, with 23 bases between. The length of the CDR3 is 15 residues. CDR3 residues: CASSRAPGRGFEQYF. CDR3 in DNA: TGTGCCAGCTCCCGGGCCCCGGGACGAGGTTTCGAGCAGTACTTC.